What follows describes a single T cell receptor beta chain. Antigen unknown. V shed 5 bases, J shed 4 bases, and the junction held 10 bases outside the gene matches. CDR1 is SEHNR, CDR2 FQNEAQ, per germline (reference sequence). The length of the CDR3 is 15 residues. TCRdb recomputed calls from the reads with MiXCR, one row per CDR3 protein. The table shows roughly 230,000 distinct CDR3 sequences, with approximately 24% occurring only once. This entry belongs to a study of T cell repertoires in cytomegalovirus infection. Study conclusions and caveats: Dominating the ex vivo response were HLA-C-restricted CMV-specific TCR beta clonotypes.

This chain joins TRBV7-9 and TRBJ1-2; 7 bases align to TRBD1. The TCR comes from a human donor in good health (CMV status not recorded). Some clones in this sample may be carry-over from other donors' samples. What was sequenced was CD8+ T cells from PBMCs. CDR3: CASSARTGTVYGYTF. DNA for the CDR3: TGTGCCAGCAGCGCGCGGACAGGAACTGTCTATGGCTACACCTTC.